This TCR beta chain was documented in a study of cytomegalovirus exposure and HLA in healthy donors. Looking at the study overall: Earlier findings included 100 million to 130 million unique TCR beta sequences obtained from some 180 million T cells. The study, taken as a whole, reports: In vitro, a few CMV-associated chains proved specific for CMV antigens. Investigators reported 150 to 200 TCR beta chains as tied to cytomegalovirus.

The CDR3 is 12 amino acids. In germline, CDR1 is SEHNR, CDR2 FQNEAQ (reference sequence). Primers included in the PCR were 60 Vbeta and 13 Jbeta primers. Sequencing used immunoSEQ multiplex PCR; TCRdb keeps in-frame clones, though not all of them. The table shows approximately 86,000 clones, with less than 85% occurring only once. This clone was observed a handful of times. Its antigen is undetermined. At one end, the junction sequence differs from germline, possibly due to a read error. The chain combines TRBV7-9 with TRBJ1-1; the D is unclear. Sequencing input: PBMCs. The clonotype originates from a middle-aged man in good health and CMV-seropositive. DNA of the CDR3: TGTTCCAGCAGCTTCCGGGACACTGAAGCTTTCTTT. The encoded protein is CSSSFRDTEAFF.